The present entry profiles one T cell receptor beta chain with its context. The method was immunoSEQ multiplex PCR; TCRdb's version includes in-frame clones alone and lacks a portion of them. Among over 400,000 clones listed, about 96% were seen once. None of the donors, who were healthy HIV-negative adults, had recently had acute infections or vaccinations. Germline CDR1 reads LNHDA; CDR2 reads SQIVND (reference sequence). V lost 5 bases, J lost 3 bases, and 11 bases stayed unmatched. This CDR3 comprises 16 residues. The data were obtained in a study of shared clonotypes between healthy human individuals. As for the study in general: Three men and two women, aged 18 to 49, were donors.

The sequence came from a woman aged 25 to 39 in good health. The sample consisted of naive CD4+ T cells sorted from blood. Subset described: CD45RA+ positively selected. The chain couples TRBV19 to TRBJ2-7, with 9 bases aligning to TRBD1. The CDR3 sequence is CASSLSPGQGLYEQYF. CDR3 DNA sequence: TGTGCCAGTAGTCTCTCTCCGGGACAGGGTCTCTACGAGCAGTACTTC. Based on the CDR3 plus reference TRBV19 and TRBJ2-7, the full variable domain is DGGITQSPKYLFRKEGQNVTLSCEQNLNHDAMYWYRQDPGQGLRLIYYSQIVNDFQKGDIAEGYSVSREKKESFPLTVTSAQKNPTAFYLCASSLSPGQGLYEQYFGPGTRLTVT.